This is a list of T cell receptor beta chains from one sample in a study of shared clonotypes between healthy human individuals. Some clones are missing from TCRdb's copy, which holds only in-frame ones; the method was immunoSEQ multiplex PCR. The data contain more than 400,000 clones, around 96% of them singletons. Sample: naive CD4+ T cells sorted from blood. These TCRs come from a woman younger than 45 in good health. Each CDR3 is given with its conserved first and last residue. D genes are given only for firm matches. The size of a clone is reported for some rows only, either as once, few or many, or as a class for expanded clones.

TRBD1	TRBV5-6	-	TRBJ1-1	TGTGCCAGCAGCGGGGGACAGGGTAGCACTGAAGCTTTCTTT	CASSGGQGSTEAFF
-	TRBV5-1	-	TRBJ2-4	TGCGCCAGCAGCAAGGACAGCAAAAACATTCAGTACTTC	CASSKDSKNIQYF
TRBD2	TRBV4-1	-	TRBJ2-2	TGCGCCAGCAGCCAAGATGCTAGCGGGCAGAGAAGGGAGCTGTTTTTT	CASSQDASGQRRELFF
-	TRBV27	-	TRBJ2-1	TGTGCCAGCAGCCCCCGGACCCACCTGTGGAATGAGCAGTTCTTC	CASSPRTHLWNEQFF
TRBD1	TRBV28	-	TRBJ1-3	TGTGCCAGCAGTTTAACAGGGGGTACTGGAAACACCATATATTTT	CASSLTGGTGNTIYF
TRBD1	TRBV7-3	-	TRBJ2-7	TGTGCCAGCAGCTTATCGACAGGGCCCTACGAGCAGTACTTC	CASSLSTGPYEQYF
-	TRBV6-6	-	TRBJ2-1	TGTGCCAGCAGTTACTCTGGGACTTCCGAGCAGTTCTTC	CASSYSGTSEQFF
TRBD2	TRBV11-3	once	TRBJ2-5	TGTGCCAGCAGCTTAGGGGTAGCGGGGATTGAGACCCAGTACTTC	CASSLGVAGIETQYF
-	TRBV6-5	-	TRBJ1-1	TGTGCCAGCAGTTCCGACCTCGGCAGGCGTGAAGCTTTCTTT	CASSSDLGRREAFF
-	TRBV10-3	few	TRBJ2-5	TGTGCCATCAGTGAGTCCCCCTCGTTGGAGACCCAGTACTTC	CAISESPSLETQYF
-	TRBV30	once	TRBJ2-7	TGTGCCTGGAGCGGGCCGTCAACCAGTAGGTCCTACGAGCAGTACTTC	CAWSGPSTSRSYEQYF
-	TRBV19	-	TRBJ2-1	TGTGCCAGTAGTATGCGAGTGCTGAGCTCCTACAATGAGCAGTTCTTC	CASSMRVLSSYNEQFF
TRBD1	TRBV11-2	-	TRBJ2-2	TGTGCCAGCATCCAGGGGGCCAACACCGGGGAGCTGTTTTTT	CASIQGANTGELFF
-	TRBV19	-	TRBJ1-3	TGTGCCAGTAGTCCCGAGAGGGTGAAGGATGGAAACACCATATATTTT	CASSPERVKDGNTIYF